This TCR beta chain comes out of a study of T cell changes during pregnancy in multiple sclerosis. Libraries were prepared by immunoSEQ multiplex PCR; TCRdb keeps only in-frame clonotypes and omits some of them. This sample has roughly 58,000 clones; 80% to 95% occur once, and the top ten carry 0.15% to 0.2%. The CDR3 runs to 15 residues. Germline-derived CDR1 and CDR2 are KGHSY and FQNENV. Trimming cost V 6 bases and J 1 base, with 12 bases left between them. The sequencing here drew on CD4+ T cells from peripheral blood mononuclear cells, taken after pregnancy. The chain recombines TRBV16 with TRBJ1-4, with D hard to call. The clonotype comes from a female donor in good health, enrolled as a control in a pregnancy study. CDR3 sequence: CASRKGSGTNEKLFF. DNA of the CDR3: TGTGCCAGCAGAAAAGGGAGCGGAACTAATGAAAAACTGTTTTTT. Supplemented by reference TRBV16 and TRBJ1-4, the full variable domain reads GEEVAQTPKHLVRGEGQKAKLYCAPIKGHSYVFWYQQVLKNEFKFLISFQNENVFDETGMPKERFSAKCLPNSPCSLEIQATKLEDSAVYFCASRKGSGTNEKLFFGSGTQLSVL.